This TCR beta chain derives from a study of blood T cell repertoires in COVID-19. Profiling relied on immunoSEQ multiplex PCR, and the TCRdb table lists in-frame clones only, not all of them. This table holds about 64,000 clones, roughly 84% found once. Sequencing was performed on peripheral blood. This receptor was identified in a woman in her sixties or seventies with acute or convalescent COVID-19.

The DNA for the CDR3 is TGTGCCAGCAGCCGGAAAGGAGCGGGGGGGCCTCCAGATACGCAGTATTTT. It specifies CASSRKGAGGPPDTQYF. This rearrangement joins TRBV3-1 (or the pseudogene TRBV3-2) to TRBJ2-3; 10 bases map to TRBD2. Germline V gene lookup returns CDR1 LGHDT and CDR2 YNNKEL (reference sequence). The CDR3 has 17 amino acids. Trimming cost V 4 bases and J 4 bases; bases outside gene matches: 11.